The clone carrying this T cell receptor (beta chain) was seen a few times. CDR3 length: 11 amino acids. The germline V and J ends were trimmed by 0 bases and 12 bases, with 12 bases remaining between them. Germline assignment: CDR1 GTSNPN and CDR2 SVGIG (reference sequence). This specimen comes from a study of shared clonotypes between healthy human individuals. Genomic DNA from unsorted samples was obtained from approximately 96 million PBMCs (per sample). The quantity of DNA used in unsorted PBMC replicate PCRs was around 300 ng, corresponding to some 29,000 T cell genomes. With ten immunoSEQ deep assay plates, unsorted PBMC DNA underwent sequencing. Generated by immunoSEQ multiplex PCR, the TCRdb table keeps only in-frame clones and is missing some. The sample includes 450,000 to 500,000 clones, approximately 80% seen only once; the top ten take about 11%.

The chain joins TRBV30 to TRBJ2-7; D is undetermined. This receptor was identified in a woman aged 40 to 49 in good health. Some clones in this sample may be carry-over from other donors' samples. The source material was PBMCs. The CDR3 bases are TGTGCCTGGAGTGTTTTGAACTGGTGGTACTTC. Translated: CAWSVLNWWYF. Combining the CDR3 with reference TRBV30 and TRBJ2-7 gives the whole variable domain SQTIHQWPATLVQPVGSPLSLECTVEGTSNPNLYWYRQAAGRGLQLLFYSVGIGQISSEVPQNLSASRPQDRQFILSSKKLLLSDSGFYLCAWSVLNWWYFGPGTRLTVT.